What follows are 17 T cell receptor beta chains derived from one specimen sequenced in a study of T cell responses to AZD1222 COVID-19 vaccine. Profiled with immunoSEQ multiplex PCR; TCRdb holds only in-frame clones, not every one. Among 95,000 to 150,000 clones listed, 92% were seen once. The sequencing used peripheral blood, collected on day 0 of AZD1222 vaccination. The receptors stem from an adult in good health.

The chain has TRBV5-4 and TRBJ1-2; the D gene is possibly TRBD1 (5 bases). The CDR3 covers 14 residues. Germline V CDR1 and CDR2: SGHNT, YYREEE (reference sequence). V was shortened by 4 bases and J by 1 base, with 11 bases between the two germline ends. The CDR3 DNA is TGTGCCAGCAGCCCGGGACGGGTTAACTATGGCTACACCTTC. Protein: CASSPGRVNYGYTF.

The genes are TRBV7-2 and TRBJ1-2; D uncertain. Trimming removed 2 bases at V and 2 bases at J, with 6 bases between. The length of the CDR3 is 13 residues. Germline V gives CDR1 SGHTA, CDR2 FQGNSA. CDR3: CASSLMANYGYTF. Written as DNA, the CDR3 is TGTGCCAGCAGCTTAATGGCGAACTATGGCTACACCTTC.

V gene TRBV20-1 combines with J gene TRBJ1-1; D ambiguous. Trimming took off 3 bases at V and 3 bases at J, with 11 bases between the two ends. The CDR3 has 13 amino acids. Germline V gives CDR1 DFQATT, CDR2 SNEGSKA (reference sequence). The chain's CDR3 is CSASAAADTEAFF. The CDR3 nucleotides are TGCAGTGCTAGTGCCGCTGCGGACACTGAAGCTTTCTTT.

The CDR3 sequence is CASSDFPKANYGYTF. The CDR3 region has the DNA TGTGCCAGCAGCGATTTCCCCAAGGCAAACTATGGCTACACCTTC. The V and J genes are TRBV11-2 and TRBJ1-2; D gene ambiguous. CDR1 and CDR2 (germline): SGHAT, FQNNGV. Trimming stripped 5 bases from V and 2 bases from J, with 15 bases between. The CDR3 has 15 amino acids. The variable domain in full, completed from reference TRBV11-2 and TRBJ1-2, reads EAGVAQSPRYKIIEKRQSVAFWCNPISGHATLYWYQQILGQGPKLLIQFQNNGVVDDSQLPKDRFSAERLKGVDSTLKIQPAKLEDSAVYLCASSDFPKANYGYTFGSGTRLTVV.

V usage is TRBV7-3 and J usage is TRBJ2-1; 10 bases fit TRBD2. Germline values: CDR1 SGHTA, CDR2 FQGTGA. The trim removed 1 base at V and 6 bases at J, leaving 3 bases unmatched. The CDR3 has 15 residues. The DNA for the CDR3 is TGTGCCAGCAGCTTAAGAGCGGGAGGGGGCAATGAGCAGTTCTTC. Its translation: CASSLRAGGGNEQFF.

The rearrangement links TRBV2 to TRBJ2-1, with 8 bases matching TRBD2. V was pared by 2 bases and J by 9 bases, with 9 bases of the junction left unmatched. CDR3 size: 15 residues. Looked up from germline, CDR1 is SNHLY and CDR2 is FYNNEI. In DNA form, the CDR3 reads TGTGCCAGCAGTGAATTCGGGAGGGCCTTGGGTGAGCAGTTCTTC. Protein product: CASSEFGRALGEQFF.

This chain links TRBV19 with TRBJ1-2; TRBD1 matches at 11 bases. Germline trimming cut 3 bases from V and 5 bases from J; bases unmatched to any gene: 5. Germline CDR1 LNHDA, CDR2 SQIVND (reference sequence). This CDR3 has 15 amino acids. CDR3 sequence: CASSIRTGGQYGYTF. Written as DNA, the CDR3 is TGTGCCAGTAGTATTAGGACAGGGGGCCAGTATGGCTACACCTTC.

The chain recombines TRBV7-2 with TRBJ2-5; D remains unclear. Germline CDR1 reads SGHTA; CDR2 reads FQGNSA. The V and J ends lost 2 bases and 4 bases respectively, with 8 bases between them. The length of the CDR3 is 13 residues. The DNA of the CDR3 is TGTGCCAGCAGCTTAAGTTATGGAGAGACCCAGTACTTC. This encodes CASSLSYGETQYF.

This chain joins TRBV11-2 and TRBJ1-5; 8 nucleotides match TRBD1. Germline V gene sequence: CDR1 SGHAT, CDR2 FQNNGV. V shed 5 bases, J shed 8 bases, and the junction held 5 bases outside the gene matches. CDR3 length equals 13 residues. CDR3 nucleotides: TGTGCCAGCAGCGCAGGGGGCGTGAAGCCCCAGCATTTT. This sequence encodes CASSAGGVKPQHF.

Written as DNA, the CDR3 is TGTGCCAGCAGTGATGGGGGGGCGAGTGGCTACACCTTC. Translated: CASSDGGASGYTF. The gene calls are TRBV25-1 and TRBJ1-2; a possible D gene is TRBD1 (6 bases). The CDR3 consists of 13 residues. The ends were cut back, 3 bases at V and 7 bases at J, with 12 bases in the middle. In germline, CDR1 is MGHDK, CDR2 SYGVNS.

This clone appeared a single time. The V call is TRBV9, the J call TRBJ1-3; possible D gene TRBD1, 6 bases. In germline, CDR1 is SGDLS, CDR2 YYNGEE. Trimming left V 3 bases short and J 4 bases short, with 23 bases between. The CDR3 has 18 amino acids. This chain's CDR3 is CASSARDIFTMSGNTIYF. CDR3 DNA: TGTGCCAGCAGCGCCAGGGACATTTTCACAATGAGCGGAAACACCATATATTTT.

The V and J genes are TRBV5-6 and TRBJ2-4; 7 nucleotides align to TRBD2. The CDR3 is made up of 13 amino acids. Germline V gene lookup returns CDR1 SGHDT and CDR2 YYEEEE. V shed 4 bases, J shed 13 bases, and the junction held 11 bases outside the gene matches. The CDR3: CASSDWTSLKQYF. CDR3 in DNA: TGTGCCAGCAGCGACTGGACTAGTCTCAAGCAGTACTTC.

V is TRBV25-1 and J is TRBJ2-3, with 7 bases fitting TRBD1. In germline, CDR1 is MGHDK, CDR2 SYGVNS. The V and J ends lost 7 bases and 2 bases, in that order; junction bases with no gene match: 6. This CDR3 region has 14 residues. In DNA, the CDR3 is TGTGCCAGCACTATGGGACAGAACACAGATACGCAGTATTTT. This sequence encodes CASTMGQNTDTQYF.

This sequence joins TRBV19 and TRBJ1-3, with D unresolved. Trimming shortened V by 5 bases and J by 0 bases, and 17 bases separated the two germline ends. This CDR3 is built from 17 residues. Germline V gives CDR1 LNHDA, CDR2 SQIVND (reference sequence). As DNA, the CDR3 is TGTGCCAGTAGTCCTCTACAGAAGGCCCTCTCTGGAAACACCATATATTTT. Encoded protein: CASSPLQKALSGNTIYF.

A few counts support this clone. V gene TRBV7-8 combines with J gene TRBJ2-7; possible D gene TRBD1, 5 bases. V was clipped by 0 bases and J by 3 bases, with 9 bases between them. Germline CDR1 SGHVS, CDR2 FQNEAQ. This CDR3 contains 14 residues. CDR3 loop: CASSLASGIYEQYV. DNA of the CDR3: TGTGCCAGCAGCTTAGCGTCAGGGATCTACGAGCAGTACGTC.

The CDR3 loop is CASSRYEFGYTF. The CDR3 DNA reads TGTGCCAGCAGCCGTTACGAGTTTGGCTACACCTTC. This chain uses TRBV11-2 with TRBJ1-2, with D unresolved. Germline values: CDR1 SGHAT, CDR2 FQNNGV. The CDR3 spans 12 residues. V was trimmed by 5 bases and J by 7 bases, leaving 11 bases between them.

J is TRBJ1-1 and V is TRBV6-6; D uncertain. The V end was cut by 4 bases, the J end by 11 bases, with 11 bases between. The CDR3 loop spans 11 amino acids. Germline CDR1 is MNHNY and CDR2 is SVGAGI (reference sequence). The chain's CDR3 is CASSSRQEAFF. CDR3 DNA: TGTGCCAGCAGTTCCCGCCAGGAGGCTTTCTTT.